Each of the 24 T cell receptor beta chains below was sequenced from the same sample in a study of cytomegalovirus exposure and HLA in healthy donors. The PCR employed 60 Vbeta primers together with 13 Jbeta primers. Profiling relied on immunoSEQ multiplex PCR, and the TCRdb table lists in-frame clones only, not all of them. The repertoire consists of 150,000 to 200,000 clones, with approximately 79% occurring once and the leading ten covering approximately 2%. The source material was PBMCs. These receptors were collected from a human donor in good health.

The V gene is TRBV7-2, the J gene TRBJ2-7; 7 bases fit TRBD2. This CDR3 contains 16 residues. V lost 4 bases, J lost 2 bases, and 11 bases stayed unmatched. Germline CDR1 SGHTA, CDR2 FQGNSA. The DNA for the CDR3 is TGTGCCAGCAGCTCCGTCGGGGGGTCGGTTCCCTACGAGCAGTACTTC. Translated, it gives CASSSVGGSVPYEQYF. Together with reference TRBV7-2 and TRBJ2-7, the CDR3 gives the full variable domain: GAGVSQSPSNKVTEKGKDVELRCDPISGHTALYWYRQSLGQGLEFLIYFQGNSAPDKSGLPSDRFSAERTGGSVSTLTIQRTQQEDSAVYLCASSSVGGSVPYEQYFGPGTRLTVT.

This clone has a handful of counts. The genes are TRBV10-3 and TRBJ1-6, with D perhaps TRBD1 (6 bases). The CDR3 is made up of 15 amino acids. The germline V gene encodes CDR1 ENHRY and CDR2 SYGVKD. With 6 bases removed from V and 7 bases from J, the gap between germline ends came to 16 bases. As DNA, the CDR3 is TGTGCCATCAGCGACTCGGGGACACTCAATTCACCCCTCCACTTT. Translation gives CAISDSGTLNSPLHF.

This sequence joins TRBV5-6 and TRBJ2-5; D gene unclear. The germline CDR1 and CDR2 sequences are SGHDT and YYEEEE. The V gene lost 2 bases and the J gene lost 5 bases, with 4 bases spanning the gap. The CDR3 has 11 amino acids. The CDR3 reads CASSFRETQYF. The CDR3 DNA follows: TGTGCCAGCAGCTTTCGGGAGACCCAGTACTTC.

The chain combines TRBV9 with TRBJ2-3; D remains ambiguous. Trimming removed 0 bases at V and 0 bases at J, with 5 bases between. This CDR3 is built from 14 residues. Per germline, CDR1 SGDLS and CDR2 YYNGEE. CDR3: CASSVVTSTDTQYF. The CDR3 region has the DNA TGTGCCAGCAGCGTAGTGACTAGCACAGATACGCAGTATTTT.

The genes are TRBV9 and TRBJ1-1; 7 positions match TRBD1. The CDR3 sequence is 14 residues long. Germline CDR1 SGDLS, CDR2 YYNGEE. V lost 4 bases and J lost 4; bases outside the gene matches: 7. The CDR3 here is CASSQSGGSTEAFF. In DNA form, the CDR3 reads TGTGCCAGCAGCCAATCAGGGGGATCCACTGAAGCTTTCTTT.

The chain is built from TRBV5-1 and TRBJ2-1, with D perhaps TRBD1 (5 bases). The CDR3 is 16 amino acids. Trimming stripped 0 bases from V and 6 bases from J, with 16 bases between. Germline lookup yields CDR1 SGHRS and CDR2 YFSETQ. The CDR3 here is CASSLEGQEGVNEQFF. The CDR3 DNA is TGCGCCAGCAGCTTGGAGGGGCAGGAAGGTGTCAATGAGCAGTTCTTC.

For the CDR3, the DNA is TGCAGCGTTGAAGGGCTAGCGGGGGGGTATTCCTACAATGAGCAGTTCTTC. Translated: CSVEGLAGGYSYNEQFF. The chain combines TRBV29-1 with TRBJ2-1; 12 bases agree with TRBD2. The junction had 5 bases not matched to a gene; V was cut back by 1 base and J by 1 base. CDR1 is SQVTM and CDR2 is ANQGSEA in the germline V gene. This CDR3 region has 17 residues.

The chain employs TRBV9 and TRBJ1-4; D remains unclear. V shed 0 bases and J shed 7 bases, with 13 bases lying between them. The germline V gene encodes CDR1 SGDLS and CDR2 YYNGEE. The CDR3 runs to 15 residues. Here the CDR3 DNA reads TGTGCCAGCAGCGTAGGGTCCGGGTCGGGTGAAAAACTGTTTTTT. Protein product: CASSVGSGSGEKLFF.

V gene TRBV5-1 combines with J gene TRBJ2-4; no firm D call. The length of the CDR3 is 14 residues. The V and J ends lost 0 bases and 7 bases respectively, with 11 bases between them. Germline V gene data show CDR1 as SGHRS and CDR2 as YFSETQ. The CDR3 protein is CASSLVAPENIQYF. CDR3 DNA sequence: TGCGCCAGCAGCTTGGTAGCACCAGAGAACATTCAGTACTTC. Full variable domain (rest looked up from reference TRBV5-1 and TRBJ2-4): KAGVTQTPRYLIKTRGQQVTLSCSPISGHRSVSWYQQTPGQGLQFLFEYFSETQRNKGNFPGRFSGRQFSNSRSEMNVSTLELGDSALYLCASSLVAPENIQYFGAGTRLSVL.

V usage is TRBV5-1 and J usage is TRBJ2-2; D might be TRBD2 (5 bases). The germline CDR1 and CDR2 sequences are SGHRS and YFSETQ. The CDR3 is 13 residues long. Between the trimmed V and J ends, which lost 2 bases and 8 bases, there was a span of 10 bases. The CDR3 region is CASSLPWTGELFF. The CDR3 DNA sequence: TGCGCCAGCAGCTTACCCTGGACTGGGGAGCTGTTTTTT.

The gene calls are TRBV12-5 and TRBJ2-2; perhaps TRBD2 as D (5 bases). This CDR3 has 12 amino acids. In germline, CDR1 is LGHNT, CDR2 FRNRAP. V lost 6 bases and J 5 bases, leaving 7 bases between the germline ends. CDR3 sequence: CASGPGTGELFF. The CDR3 nucleotides read TGTGCTAGTGGGCCGGGGACCGGGGAGCTGTTTTTT.

The chain uses TRBV7-2 and TRBJ2-1, with 11 bases fitting TRBD2. The CDR3 sequence is 15 residues long. Germline CDR1 SGHTA, CDR2 FQGNSA. V was clipped by 3 bases and J by 8 bases; unmatched bases: 6. CDR3 protein: CASSFGLAGSDEQFF. For the CDR3, the DNA is TGTGCCAGCAGCTTTGGACTAGCGGGCTCGGATGAGCAGTTCTTC.

V is TRBV7-6 and J is TRBJ2-1; D unresolved. CDR3 length: 15 amino acids. The germline gives CDR1 SGHVS, CDR2 FNYEAQ. The germline V and J ends were trimmed by 5 bases and 0 bases, with 11 bases remaining between them. CDR3 nucleotide sequence: TGTGCCAGCAGCATAACACCAAGCTCCTACAATGAGCAGTTCTTC. It codes for CASSITPSSYNEQFF.

The V call is TRBV12-5, the J call TRBJ1-1, with a possible D match to TRBD1 (6 bases). The CDR3 has 14 amino acids. Germline CDR1 LGHNT, CDR2 FRNRAP. V was pared by 6 bases and J by 5 bases, with 16 bases between. The CDR3, as DNA: TGTGCTAGTGGACCCATGGGACACGGGACTGAAGCTTTCTTT. Translating it yields CASGPMGHGTEAFF.

The chain carries TRBV19 and TRBJ1-1, with 8 bases aligning to TRBD1. J was trimmed by 3 bases and V by 4 bases; bases with no gene match: 4. The CDR3 is made up of 14 amino acids. Germline V gene data show CDR1 as LNHDA and CDR2 as SQIVND (reference sequence). The CDR3 DNA reads TGTGCCAGTAGTAAACACAGGGGGGACACTGAAGCTTTCTTT. The encoded protein is CASSKHRGDTEAFF.

The chain combines TRBV25-1 with TRBJ2-5, with TRBD2 as a possible D gene (6 bases). The V end lost 2 bases, the J end lost 0 bases, and 16 bases lay between the germline ends. Germline V gene data show CDR1 as MGHDK and CDR2 as SYGVNS. The CDR3 has 17 residues. This CDR3 is CASSEMIGGYHQETQYF. DNA of the CDR3: TGTGCCAGCAGTGAAATGATCGGGGGATATCACCAAGAGACCCAGTACTTC.

The chain has TRBV9 and TRBJ2-7; D unclear. Germline V CDR1 and CDR2: SGDLS, YYNGEE. With 1 base removed from V and 3 bases from J, the gap between germline ends came to 11 bases. The CDR3 is made up of 14 amino acids. The CDR3 is CASSVSGSHYEQYF. For the CDR3, the DNA is TGTGCCAGCAGCGTATCCGGTTCCCACTACGAGCAGTACTTC.

This clone was seen only a few times. The CDR3: CASSQDLSRYGYTF. CDR3 coding DNA: TGTGCCAGCAGCCAAGATCTATCCCGTTATGGCTACACCTTC. The gene calls are TRBV4-2 and TRBJ1-2; D not certain. The germline CDR1 and CDR2 sequences are LGHNA and YNFKEQ. This CDR3 comprises 14 residues. Trimming took 0 bases from V and 5 from J, leaving 10 bases between them.

The V and J genes are TRBV5-1 and TRBJ2-7; possible D gene TRBD1, 6 bases. The CDR3 totals 14 residues. Deletions cut 3 bases from V and 2 bases from J, with 12 bases between. Germline assignment: CDR1 SGHRS and CDR2 YFSETQ. The CDR3 coding sequence is TGCGCCAGCAGCTCACCGGGACAAACCTACGAGCAGTACTTC. The encoded protein is CASSSPGQTYEQYF.

The J gene is TRBJ2-5, the V gene TRBV10-3; D unresolved. Germline assignment: CDR1 ENHRY and CDR2 SYGVKD. CDR3 length: 13 residues. V lost 6 bases and J lost 5, with 13 bases in between. CDR3 in DNA: TGTGCCATCAGGCAGACTCCAAGCGAGACCCAGTACTTC. Amino acid sequence: CAIRQTPSETQYF.

This chain uses TRBV9 with TRBJ1-2; D gene unclear. In germline, CDR1 is SGDLS, CDR2 YYNGEE. The CDR3 runs to 14 residues. Trimming left V 4 bases short and J 4 bases short, with 14 bases between. This chain's CDR3 is CASSLVGEGYGYTF. The CDR3 bases are TGTGCCAGCAGCCTCGTCGGGGAGGGCTATGGCTACACCTTC. Looking up the rest from reference TRBV9 and TRBJ1-2 gives the full variable domain: DSGVTQTPKHLITATGQRVTLRCSPRSGDLSVYWYQQSLDQGLQFLIQYYNGEERAKGNILERFSAQQFPDLHSELNLSSLELGDSALYFCASSLVGEGYGYTFGSGTRLTVV.

The chain is built from TRBV9 and TRBJ1-5, with D perhaps TRBD1 (6 bases). Trimming took 2 bases from V and 0 from J, leaving 6 bases between them. Germline V gene lookup returns CDR1 SGDLS and CDR2 YYNGEE. This CDR3 region has 14 residues. CDR3 loop: CASSVTGSNQPQHF. The CDR3 DNA reads TGTGCCAGCAGCGTGACAGGTAGCAATCAGCCCCAGCATTTT.

This chain connects TRBV7-2 to TRBJ2-7, with 7 bases that match TRBD2. CDR3 length: 17 amino acids. V lost 4 bases to trimming and J lost 6 bases; unmatched junction nucleotides: 18. CDR1 SGHTA and CDR2 FQGNSA come from the germline V gene. CDR3 nucleotides: TGTGCCAGCAGCTCCTCTGGGGGGGGAGTACTAGCTCCCGAGCAGTACTTC. It encodes CASSSSGGGVLAPEQYF.

The chain is built from TRBV18 and TRBJ2-7; the D gene is possibly TRBD1 (6 bases). Germline CDR1 KGHSH, CDR2 LQKENI. This CDR3 comprises 14 residues. The V end was cut by 0 bases, the J end by 4 bases, with 10 bases between. The CDR3 DNA is TGTGCCAGCTCACCACCTACCAGGGGTTACGAGCAGTACTTC. It codes for CASSPPTRGYEQYF.